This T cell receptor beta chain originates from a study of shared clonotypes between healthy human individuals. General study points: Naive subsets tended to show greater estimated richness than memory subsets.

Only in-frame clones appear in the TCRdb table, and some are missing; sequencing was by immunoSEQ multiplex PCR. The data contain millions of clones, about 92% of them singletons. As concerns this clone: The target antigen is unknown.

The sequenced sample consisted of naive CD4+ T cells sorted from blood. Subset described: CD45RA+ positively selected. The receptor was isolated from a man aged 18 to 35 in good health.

CDR3 coding DNA: TGTGCCAGCAGTTCCGCCGACCTAACCGGGGAGCTGTTTTTT. Amino acid sequence: CASSSADLTGELFF. The chain links TRBV6-5 to TRBJ2-2; D is ambiguous. Germline CDR1 MNHEY, CDR2 SVGAGI. Trimming shortened V by 4 bases and J by 5 bases, and 11 bases separated the two germline ends. The length of the CDR3 is 14 residues.